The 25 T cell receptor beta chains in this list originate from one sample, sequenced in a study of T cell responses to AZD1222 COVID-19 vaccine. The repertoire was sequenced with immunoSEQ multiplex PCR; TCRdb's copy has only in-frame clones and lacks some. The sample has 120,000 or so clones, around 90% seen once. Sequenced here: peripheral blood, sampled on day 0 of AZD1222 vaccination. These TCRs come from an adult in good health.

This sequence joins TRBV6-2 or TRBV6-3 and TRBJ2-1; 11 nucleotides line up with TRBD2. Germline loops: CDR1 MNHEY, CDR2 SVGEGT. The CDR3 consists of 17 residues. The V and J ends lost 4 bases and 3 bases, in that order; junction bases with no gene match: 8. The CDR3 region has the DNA TGTGCCAGCAGTTCGGCTAGCGGGGGGTCGCTCTACAATGAGCAGTTCTTC. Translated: CASSSASGGSLYNEQFF.

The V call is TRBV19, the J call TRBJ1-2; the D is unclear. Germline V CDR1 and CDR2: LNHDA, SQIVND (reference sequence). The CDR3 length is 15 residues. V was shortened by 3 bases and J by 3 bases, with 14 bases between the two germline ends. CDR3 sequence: CASSIPNLRDYGYTF. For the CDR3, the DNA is TGTGCCAGTAGTATTCCGAACCTGAGGGACTATGGCTACACCTTC.

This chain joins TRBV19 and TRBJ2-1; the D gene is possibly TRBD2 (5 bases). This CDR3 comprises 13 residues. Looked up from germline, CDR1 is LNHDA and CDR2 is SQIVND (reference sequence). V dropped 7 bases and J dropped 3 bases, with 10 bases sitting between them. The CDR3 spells CASTPGDYNEQFF. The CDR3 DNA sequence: TGTGCCAGTACACCCGGGGACTACAATGAGCAGTTCTTC.

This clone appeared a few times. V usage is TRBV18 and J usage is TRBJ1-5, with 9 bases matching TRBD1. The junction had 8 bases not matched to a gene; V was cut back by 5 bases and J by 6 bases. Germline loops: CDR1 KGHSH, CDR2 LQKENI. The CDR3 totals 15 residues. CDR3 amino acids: CASSAGTGIGQPQHF. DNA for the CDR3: TGTGCCAGCTCAGCCGGGACAGGGATCGGTCAGCCCCAGCATTTT. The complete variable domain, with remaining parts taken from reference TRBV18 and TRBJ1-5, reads NAGVMQNPRHLVRRRGQEARLRCSPMKGHSHVYWYRQLPEEGLKFMVYLQKENIIDESGMPKERFSAEFPKEGPSILRIQQVVRGDSAAYFCASSAGTGIGQPQHFGDGTRLSIL.

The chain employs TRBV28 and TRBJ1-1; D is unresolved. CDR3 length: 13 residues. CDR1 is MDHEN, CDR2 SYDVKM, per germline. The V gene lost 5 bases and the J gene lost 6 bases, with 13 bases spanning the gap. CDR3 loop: CASSLAFLPEAFF. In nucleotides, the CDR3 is TGTGCCAGCAGTCTCGCCTTCCTACCTGAAGCTTTCTTT.

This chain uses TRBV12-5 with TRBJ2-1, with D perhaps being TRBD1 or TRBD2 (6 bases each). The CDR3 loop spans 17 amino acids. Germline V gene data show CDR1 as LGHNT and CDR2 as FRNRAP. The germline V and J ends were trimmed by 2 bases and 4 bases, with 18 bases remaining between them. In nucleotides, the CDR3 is TGTGCTAGTGGTTTGACCCACCAGGAGGGACATTACAATGAGCAGTTCTTC. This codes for CASGLTHQEGHYNEQFF.

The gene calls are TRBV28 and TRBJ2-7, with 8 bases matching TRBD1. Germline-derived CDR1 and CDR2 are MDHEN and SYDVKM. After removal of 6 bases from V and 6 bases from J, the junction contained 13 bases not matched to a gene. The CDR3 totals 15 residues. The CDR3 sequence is CASSSPGQGASEQYF. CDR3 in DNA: TGTGCCAGCAGCAGTCCCGGACAGGGCGCCAGCGAGCAGTACTTC.

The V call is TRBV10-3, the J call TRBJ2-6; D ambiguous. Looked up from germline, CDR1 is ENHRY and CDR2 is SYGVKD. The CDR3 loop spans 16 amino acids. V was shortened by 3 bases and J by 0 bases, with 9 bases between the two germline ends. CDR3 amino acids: CAISDEGASGANVLTF. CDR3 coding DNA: TGTGCCATCAGTGATGAAGGAGCCTCTGGGGCCAACGTCCTGACTTTC.

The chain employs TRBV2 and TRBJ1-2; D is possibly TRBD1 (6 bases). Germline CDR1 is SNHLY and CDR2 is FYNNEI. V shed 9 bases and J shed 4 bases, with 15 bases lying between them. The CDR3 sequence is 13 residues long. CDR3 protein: CASQRGTGYGYTF. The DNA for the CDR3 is TGTGCCAGTCAGAGGGGGACGGGCTATGGCTACACCTTC.

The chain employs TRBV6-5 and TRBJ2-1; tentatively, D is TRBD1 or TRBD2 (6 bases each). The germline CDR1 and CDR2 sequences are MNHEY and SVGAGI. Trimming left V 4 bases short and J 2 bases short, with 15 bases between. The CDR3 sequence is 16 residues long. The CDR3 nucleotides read TGTGCCAGCAGTTCGGGGTCGGGGGCACCCTACAATGAGCAGTTCTTC. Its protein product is CASSSGSGAPYNEQFF.

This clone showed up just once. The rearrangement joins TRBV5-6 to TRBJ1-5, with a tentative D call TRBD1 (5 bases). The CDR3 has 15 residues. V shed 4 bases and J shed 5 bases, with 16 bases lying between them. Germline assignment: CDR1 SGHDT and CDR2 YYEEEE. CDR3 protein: CASSRGQGADQPQHF. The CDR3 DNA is TGTGCCAGCAGCCGCGGCCAAGGGGCTGATCAGCCCCAGCATTTT.

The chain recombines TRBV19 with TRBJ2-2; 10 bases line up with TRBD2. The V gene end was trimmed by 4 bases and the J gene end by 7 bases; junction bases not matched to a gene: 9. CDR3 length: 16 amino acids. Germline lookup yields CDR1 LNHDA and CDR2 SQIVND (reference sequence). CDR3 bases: TGTGCCAGTAGTAATTTGCTAGCGGGAGATCGCGGGGAGCTGTTTTTT. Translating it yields CASSNLLAGDRGELFF.

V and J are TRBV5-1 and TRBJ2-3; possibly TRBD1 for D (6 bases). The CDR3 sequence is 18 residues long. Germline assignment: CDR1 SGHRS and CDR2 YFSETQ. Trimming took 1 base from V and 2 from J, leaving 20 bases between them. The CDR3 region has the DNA TGCGCCAGCAGCTTGCAGCCCCCGGACAGACAAGACACAGATACGCAGTATTTT. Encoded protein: CASSLQPPDRQDTDTQYF.

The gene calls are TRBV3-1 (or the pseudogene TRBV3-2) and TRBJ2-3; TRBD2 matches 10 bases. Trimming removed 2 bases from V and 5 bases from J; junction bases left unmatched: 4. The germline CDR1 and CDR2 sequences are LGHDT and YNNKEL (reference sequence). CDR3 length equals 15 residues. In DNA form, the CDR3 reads TGTGCCAGCAGCCAAACAGTAGCGGGAGGAGATACGCAGTATTTT. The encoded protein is CASSQTVAGGDTQYF.

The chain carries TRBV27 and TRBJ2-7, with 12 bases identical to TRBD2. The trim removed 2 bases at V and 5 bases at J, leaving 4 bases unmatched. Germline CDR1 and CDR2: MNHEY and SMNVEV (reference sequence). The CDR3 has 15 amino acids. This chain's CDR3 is CASSLLAGGPHEQYF. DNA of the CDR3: TGTGCCAGCAGTTTACTAGCGGGAGGGCCCCACGAGCAGTACTTC.

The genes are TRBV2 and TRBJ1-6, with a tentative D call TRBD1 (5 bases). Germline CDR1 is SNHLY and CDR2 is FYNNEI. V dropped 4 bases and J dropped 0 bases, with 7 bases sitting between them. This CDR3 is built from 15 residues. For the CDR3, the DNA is TGTGCCAGCAGTGTAGACAGCTCCTATAATTCACCCCTCCACTTT. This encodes CASSVDSSYNSPLHF.

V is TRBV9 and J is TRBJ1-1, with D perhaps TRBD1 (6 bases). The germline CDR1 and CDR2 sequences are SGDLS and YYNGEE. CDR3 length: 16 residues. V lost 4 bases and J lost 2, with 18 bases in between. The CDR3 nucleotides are TGTGCCAGCAGCCCCCAGGGGACAAAGGTCAACACTGAAGCTTTCTTT. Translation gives CASSPQGTKVNTEAFF.

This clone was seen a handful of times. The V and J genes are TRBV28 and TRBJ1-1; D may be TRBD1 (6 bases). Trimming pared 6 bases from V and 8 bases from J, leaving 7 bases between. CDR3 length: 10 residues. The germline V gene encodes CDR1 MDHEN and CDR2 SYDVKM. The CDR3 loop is CASSRGEAFF. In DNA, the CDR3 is TGTGCCAGCAGCAGGGGCGAAGCTTTCTTT.

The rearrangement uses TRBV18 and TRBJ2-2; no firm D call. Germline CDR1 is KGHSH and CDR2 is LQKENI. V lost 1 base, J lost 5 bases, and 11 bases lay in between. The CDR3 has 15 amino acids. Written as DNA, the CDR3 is TGTGCCAGCTCACCACTGACCGGAGATACCGGGGAGCTGTTTTTT. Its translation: CASSPLTGDTGELFF.

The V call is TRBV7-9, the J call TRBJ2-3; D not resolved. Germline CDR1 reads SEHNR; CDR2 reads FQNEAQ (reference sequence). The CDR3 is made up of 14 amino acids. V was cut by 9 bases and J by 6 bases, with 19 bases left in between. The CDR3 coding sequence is TGTGCCAGTGGAGTGGGGTGGGATCCCGATACGCAGTATTTT. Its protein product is CASGVGWDPDTQYF.

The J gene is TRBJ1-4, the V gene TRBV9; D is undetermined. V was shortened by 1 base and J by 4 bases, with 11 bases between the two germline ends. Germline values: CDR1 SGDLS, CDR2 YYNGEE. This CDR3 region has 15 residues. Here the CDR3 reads CASSVLGSSNEKLFF. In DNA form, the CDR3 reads TGTGCCAGCAGCGTATTGGGGAGTAGTAATGAAAAACTGTTTTTT.

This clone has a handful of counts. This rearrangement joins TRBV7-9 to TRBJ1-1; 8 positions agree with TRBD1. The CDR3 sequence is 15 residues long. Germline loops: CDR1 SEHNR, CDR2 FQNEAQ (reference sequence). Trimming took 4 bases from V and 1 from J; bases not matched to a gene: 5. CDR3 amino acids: CASSYRTGWNTEAFF. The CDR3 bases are TGTGCCAGCAGCTACCGGACAGGGTGGAACACTGAAGCTTTCTTT.

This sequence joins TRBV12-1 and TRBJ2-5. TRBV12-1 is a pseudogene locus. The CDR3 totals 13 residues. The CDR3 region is CATANEYQETQYF. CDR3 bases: TGTGCCACAGCCAATGAGTACCAAGAGACCCAGTACTTC.

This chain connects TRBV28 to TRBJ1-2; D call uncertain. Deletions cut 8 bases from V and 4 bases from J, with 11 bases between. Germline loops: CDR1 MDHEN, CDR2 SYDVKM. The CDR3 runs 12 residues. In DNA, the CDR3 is TGTGCCAGCGGGGAAACCCGCTATGGCTACACCTTC. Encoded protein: CASGETRYGYTF.

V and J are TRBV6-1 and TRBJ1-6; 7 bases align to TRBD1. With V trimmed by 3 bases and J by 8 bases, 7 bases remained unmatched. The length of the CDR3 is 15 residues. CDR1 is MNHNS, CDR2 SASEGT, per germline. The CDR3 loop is CASSDGQGVYSPLHF. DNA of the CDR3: TGTGCCAGCAGTGATGGTCAGGGGGTATATTCACCCCTCCACTTT.